This is a list of T cell receptor beta chains from one sample in a study of blood T cell repertoires in COVID-19. Sequenced by immunoSEQ multiplex PCR; TCRdb stores in-frame clones only, minus some. The repertoire holds 150,000 to 180,000 clones, with around 90% as singletons. Sample: peripheral blood. All receptors come from a man between 50 and 59 years old with acute or convalescent COVID-19. CDR3s include the opening cysteine and the closing phenylalanine or tryptophan. The D gene is left open where the match is weak. For some rows the clone size is stated as once, few or many, or as a class when expanded; others skip it.

abundance: .; len: 21; v_gene: TRBV7-8; j_gene: TRBJ2-3; d_gene: .; CDR3aa: CASSPRRVGAELVLGPDTQYF; CDR3nt: TGTGCCAGCAGCCCCCGGCGGGTCGGAGCGGAGCTGGTCTTGGGCCCAGATACGCAGTATTTT
abundance: .; len: 15; v_gene: TRBV9; j_gene: TRBJ2-1; d_gene: TRBD1; CDR3aa: CASSVKGGTYNEQFF; CDR3nt: TGTGCCAGCAGCGTTAAAGGGGGCACCTACAATGAGCAGTTCTTC
abundance: .; len: 15; v_gene: TRBV27; j_gene: TRBJ2-1; d_gene: .; CDR3aa: CASYRVSSSYNEQFF; CDR3nt: TGTGCCAGCTACAGGGTCTCAAGCTCCTACAATGAGCAGTTCTTC
abundance: .; len: 14; v_gene: TRBV6-5; j_gene: TRBJ1-1; d_gene: .; CDR3aa: CASSVGLRDTEAFF; CDR3nt: TGTGCCAGCAGCGTTGGACTTAGGGACACTGAAGCTTTCTTT
abundance: .; len: 16; v_gene: TRBV18; j_gene: TRBJ2-2; d_gene: TRBD1; CDR3aa: CASSPREQGHLGELFF; CDR3nt: TGTGCCAGCTCACCACGGGAACAGGGGCATCTCGGGGAGCTGTTTTTT
abundance: .; len: 18; v_gene: TRBV4-2; j_gene: TRBJ1-4; d_gene: TRBD1; CDR3aa: CASSQVAAAGGANEKLFF; CDR3nt: TGTGCCAGCAGCCAAGTAGCGGCAGCAGGGGGCGCGAATGAAAAACTGTTTTTT
abundance: once; len: 12; v_gene: TRBV10-3; j_gene: TRBJ1-5; d_gene: .; CDR3aa: CAISETGQPQHF; CDR3nt: TGTGCCATCAGTGAGACCGGTCAGCCCCAGCATTTT
abundance: .; len: 13; v_gene: TRBV12-3/TRBV12-4; j_gene: TRBJ1-1; d_gene: TRBD1; CDR3aa: CASRAGGYTEAFF; CDR3nt: TGTGCCAGCAGGGCAGGGGGCTATACTGAAGCTTTCTTT
abundance: .; len: 13; v_gene: TRBV7-2; j_gene: TRBJ2-1; d_gene: TRBD1; CDR3aa: CASSLDRYNEQFF; CDR3nt: TGTGCCAGCAGCTTGGACAGGTACAATGAGCAGTTCTTC
abundance: .; len: 15; v_gene: TRBV27; j_gene: TRBJ2-7; d_gene: .; CDR3aa: CASSLFEGSSYEQYF; CDR3nt: TGTGCCAGCAGTTTATTCGAGGGATCCTCCTACGAGCAGTACTTC
abundance: .; len: 14; v_gene: TRBV6-5; j_gene: TRBJ1-1; d_gene: .; CDR3aa: CASSYSSWGAEAFF; CDR3nt: TGTGCCAGCAGTTACTCATCTTGGGGCGCTGAAGCTTTCTTT
abundance: once; len: 14; v_gene: TRBV10-3; j_gene: TRBJ2-3; d_gene: .; CDR3aa: CAISGAFSTDTQYF; CDR3nt: TGTGCCATCAGTGGGGCGTTTAGCACAGATACGCAGTATTTT
abundance: .; len: 13; v_gene: TRBV19; j_gene: TRBJ1-5; d_gene: .; CDR3aa: CASSAGLHQPQHF; CDR3nt: TGTGCCAGTAGTGCAGGACTCCATCAGCCCCAGCATTTT
abundance: .; len: 11; v_gene: TRBV25-1; j_gene: TRBJ1-1; d_gene: TRBD1; CDR3aa: CASRRQGAAFF; CDR3nt: TGTGCCAGCCGACGACAGGGCGCCGCTTTCTTT
abundance: .; len: 15; v_gene: TRBV7-3; j_gene: TRBJ1-6; d_gene: .; CDR3aa: CASSLRQAGDSPLHF; CDR3nt: TGTGCCAGCAGCTTAAGACAGGCAGGGGATTCACCCCTCCACTTT
abundance: .; len: 16; v_gene: TRBV5-1; j_gene: TRBJ1-4; d_gene: .; CDR3aa: CASSLSQSGLGEKLFF; CDR3nt: TGCGCCAGCAGCTTGTCTCAGTCAGGGCTTGGTGAAAAACTGTTTTTT
abundance: .; len: 16; v_gene: TRBV15; j_gene: TRBJ1-5; d_gene: TRBD1; CDR3aa: CATSRAQGAGNQPQHF; CDR3nt: TGTGCCACCAGCAGAGCCCAGGGGGCAGGGAATCAGCCCCAGCATTTT
abundance: .; len: 13; v_gene: TRBV21-1; j_gene: TRBJ2-7; d_gene: .; CDR3aa: CASKQGGAYEQYF; CDR3nt: TGTGCCAGCAAACAGGGGGGGGCCTACGAGCAGTACTTC
abundance: .; len: 14; v_gene: TRBV29-1; j_gene: TRBJ1-1; d_gene: .; CDR3aa: CSGGQDNLNTEAFF; CDR3nt: TGCAGCGGGGGTCAAGACAACCTGAACACTGAAGCTTTCTTT
abundance: once; len: 14; v_gene: TRBV5-1; j_gene: TRBJ1-6; d_gene: .; CDR3aa: CASSLGTANSPLHF; CDR3nt: TGCGCCAGCAGCTTGGGGACAGCTAATTCACCCCTCCACTTT
abundance: .; len: 13; v_gene: TRBV23-1; j_gene: TRBJ1-1; d_gene: TRBD1; CDR3aa: CARIRDRNTEAFF; CDR3nt: TGCGCCCGGATCCGGGACAGAAACACTGAAGCTTTCTTT
abundance: .; len: 13; v_gene: TRBV27; j_gene: TRBJ1-5; d_gene: .; CDR3aa: CASSLGGRQPQHF; CDR3nt: TGTGCCAGCAGTTTGGGGGGGCGACAGCCCCAGCATTTT
abundance: .; len: 15; v_gene: TRBV7-2; j_gene: TRBJ1-4; d_gene: TRBD1; CDR3aa: CASSPQQGPNEKLFF; CDR3nt: TGTGCCAGCAGCCCCCAACAGGGGCCTAATGAAAAACTGTTTTTT
abundance: .; len: 17; v_gene: TRBV5-1; j_gene: TRBJ1-6; d_gene: TRBD1; CDR3aa: CASSSQGAGSVFSPLHF; CDR3nt: TGCGCCAGCAGCTCCCAGGGGGCAGGCTCGGTTTTTTCACCCCTCCACTTT
abundance: .; len: 14; v_gene: TRBV7-7; j_gene: TRBJ2-3; d_gene: .; CDR3aa: CASSPGGPTDTQYF; CDR3nt: TGTGCCAGCAGCCCAGGGGGGCCCACAGATACGCAGTATTTT
abundance: .; len: 17; v_gene: TRBV4-1; j_gene: TRBJ1-2; d_gene: TRBD1; CDR3aa: CASSSGTGGFPNYGYTF; CDR3nt: TGCGCCAGCAGCTCCGGGACAGGGGGGTTCCCTAACTATGGCTACACCTTC
abundance: .; len: 14; v_gene: TRBV5-1; j_gene: TRBJ1-3; d_gene: TRBD1; CDR3aa: CASRAGGTGNTIYF; CDR3nt: TGCGCCAGCAGAGCAGGGGGCACGGGAAACACCATATATTTT
abundance: .; len: 15; v_gene: TRBV5-4; j_gene: TRBJ2-1; d_gene: TRBD2; CDR3aa: CASSLDGGAGNEQFF; CDR3nt: TGTGCCAGCAGCTTGGACGGGGGGGCGGGTAATGAGCAGTTCTTC
abundance: .; len: 16; v_gene: TRBV6-6; j_gene: TRBJ1-4; d_gene: .; CDR3aa: CASSYSRQGWEEKLFF; CDR3nt: TGTGCCAGCAGTTACTCGAGGCAGGGATGGGAAGAAAAACTGTTTTTT
abundance: .; len: 15; v_gene: TRBV5-1; j_gene: TRBJ1-5; d_gene: TRBD1; CDR3aa: CASSAGTGDNQPQHF; CDR3nt: TGCGCCAGCAGCGCTGGGACAGGGGACAATCAGCCCCAGCATTTT
abundance: .; len: 17; v_gene: TRBV6-1; j_gene: TRBJ1-6; d_gene: TRBD1; CDR3aa: CASSAGQGLSYNSPLHF; CDR3nt: TGTGCCAGCAGTGCTGGACAGGGCCTCTCCTATAATTCACCCCTCCACTTT
abundance: .; len: 15; v_gene: TRBV6-5; j_gene: TRBJ1-5; d_gene: TRBD1; CDR3aa: CASSRTGRSNQPQHF; CDR3nt: TGTGCCAGCAGTCGGACAGGGAGAAGCAATCAGCCCCAGCATTTT
abundance: .; len: 18; v_gene: TRBV14; j_gene: TRBJ2-1; d_gene: TRBD2; CDR3aa: CASSQEMIAGGLDNEQFF; CDR3nt: TGTGCCAGCAGCCAAGAGATGATAGCGGGAGGACTAGACAATGAGCAGTTCTTC
abundance: .; len: 13; v_gene: TRBV2; j_gene: TRBJ1-2; d_gene: .; CDR3aa: CATQGGGNYGYTF; CDR3nt: TGTGCCACCCAGGGAGGGGGAAACTATGGCTACACCTTC